The T cell receptor (beta chain) described here comes from a study of cytomegalovirus exposure and HLA in healthy donors. Study-level background: Around 80 million unique TCRs from HLA-typed donors were held in an early data release.

In the case of this clone: As yet, its antigen is unknown.

Trimming took off 9 bases at V and 0 bases at J, with 11 bases between the two ends. Germline loops: CDR1 LNHDA, CDR2 SQIVND (reference sequence). This CDR3 has 13 amino acids. Primers included in the PCR were 60 Vbeta and 13 Jbeta primers. The table came from immunoSEQ multiplex PCR; TCRdb's copy has only in-frame clones and leaves some out. The sample shows 150,000 to 200,000 clones, 80% to 85% of them seen only once. Study outcomes and limitations: A missense DCLRE1C variant was associated with V- and J-gene trimming of TCR beta chains in a later analysis, and an independent cohort replicated the association. Apparent HLA restriction characterized most CMV-associated TCR beta chains in a later analysis.

The clonotype comes from a boy younger than 18 in good health and CMV-seronegative. The V and J genes are TRBV19 and TRBJ1-2, with D maybe TRBD1 (6 bases). The sequenced sample was PBMCs. CDR3 protein: CASTGRANYGYTF. The CDR3 DNA reads as TGTGCCAGCACAGGGAGAGCTAACTATGGCTACACCTTC.